The following is a T cell receptor (beta chain) sequence with its context. The data are from a study of blood T cells in healthy people across ages. PCR was performed a second time for roughly 7 to 11 cycles using a sample-barcoded 5' primer and a J-beta primer mix. TCRdb redid the calling of the 5' RACE reads with MiXCR, one entry per CDR3 protein. The sample includes 1 million or so distinct CDR3 sequences, around 27% of them seen just once. Trimming took off 6 bases at V and 2 bases at J, with 6 bases between the two ends. CDR1 is SNHLY and CDR2 is FYNNEI in the germline V gene. The length of the CDR3 is 12 residues. The same data also contributed to another study, on T cells of mothers and their children. As that study records: In related and unrelated pairs alike, thymic selection shapes TCR recombination output, with inherited differences minor.

The V call is TRBV2, the J call TRBJ2-3; D call uncertain. The receptor comes from a girl aged 2 to 10 in good health. The sequenced sample was blood. CDR3 in amino acids: CASRWITDTQYF. The CDR3, as DNA: TGTGCCAGCAGATGGATCACAGATACGCAGTATTTT.